The source of this TCR beta chain is a study of blood T cell repertoires in COVID-19. Whole-study context: From the United States, Italy and Spain came samples of acute and convalescent COVID-19. Sources were T cells, B-cell-depleted T cells, or PBMCs; the material itself was cDNA or gDNA.

Original analysis: Reference gene primer amplification in the assay estimated nucleated cell counts. The protocol was immunoSEQ multiplex PCR, while the TCRdb copy is restricted to in-frame clones and leaves out a portion. The V and J calls and clone size were taken over from that table, and D and trimming were inferred from the DNA. The table shows 150,000 to 200,000 clones, with 87% occurring only once. Between the trimmed V and J ends, which lost 4 bases and 10 bases, there was a span of 14 bases. The CDR3 has 12 residues. The germline V gene encodes CDR1 SGHDN and CDR2 FVKESK. Sequencing input: peripheral blood. The chain has TRBV14 and TRBJ2-7; D gene ambiguous. This clonotype was sampled from a human donor in a cohort sampled during active COVID-19. The CDR3 reads CASSPSRYAQYF. Written as DNA, the CDR3 is TGTGCCAGCAGCCCTTCCAGGTACGCACAGTACTTC.